By proportion, the clone carrying this T cell receptor (beta chain) is medium-sized. No treatment had been given to any patient before thyroid surgery. This sample is drawn from a study of metastatic and nonmetastatic thyroid tumors. As originally analysed: Differences in CDR3 between clinicopathological groups were drawn on to build a classifier intended to discriminate distant-metastatic papillary thyroid cancer patients. TCRdb reassembled clones from the PCR reads with MiXCR. These V and J calls derive from TCRdb rather than the authors' analysis. The sample includes 45,000 to 55,000 clones, under 25% of them seen just once. The sequenced sample consisted of blood. The sequence was obtained from a male donor with papillary thyroid cancer or a benign thyroid nodule (not recorded which). Some clones in this sample may be carry-over from other donors' samples.

Here the CDR3 DNA reads TGTGCCACCAGCAGACTAGCGGGGGAGACCCAGTACTTC. This sequence encodes CATSRLAGETQYF. V is TRBV15 and J is TRBJ2-5; 9 nucleotides agree with TRBD2. CDR1 and CDR2 (germline): LNHNV, YYDKDF (reference sequence). After removal of 2 bases from V and 5 bases from J, the junction contained 0 bases not matched to a gene. The CDR3 spans 13 residues. Variable domain in full (rest from reference TRBV15 and TRBJ2-5): DAMVIQNPRYQVTQFGKPVTLSCSQTLNHNVMYWYQQKSSQAPKLLFHYYDKDFNNEADTPDNFQSRRPNTSFCFLDIRSPGLGDTAMYLCATSRLAGETQYFGPGTRLLVL.